Each of the 23 T cell receptor beta chains below was sequenced from the same sample in a study of tissue T cells after allogeneic stem cell transplantation (dated by TCRdb to between 2020 and 2023). The time point label for this specimen denotes: mouse harvest day 7 after allogeneic transplant. Each mouse graft consisted of 10^7 T-cell-depleted bone marrow cells plus 10^6 splenic CD5+ T cells and was given by tail vein injection. Library creation used the immunoSEQ multiplex PCR assay. TCRdb re-hosts the immuneACCESS table, in-frame sequences only. Its copies lack some clones; in the studies checked, an unresolved V gene accounts for under half of them, and the cause for the rest is not known. Across this sample there are approximately 1,300 clones, with 55% seen only once. The top ten clones comprise less than 15% of the sample. The sample was liver tissue. These receptors were taken from a female BALB/c mouse given C57BL/6 T cells with graft-versus-host disease after an allogeneic hematopoietic cell transplant.

A remark on this clone: Gene names follow the mouse nomenclature. The CDR3 is cut off 1 residue early in the read; its end comes from the germline J gene. The rearrangement uses TRBV26 and TRBJ1-4; D is perhaps TRBD1 (6 bases). Looked up from germline, CDR1 is KGHPV and CDR2 is FQNQEV (reference sequence). This CDR3 spans 13 amino acids. V was clipped by 5 bases and J by 3 bases, with 7 bases between them. The CDR3 loop reads CASSYRANERLFF. The CDR3 DNA, read in part, is TGTGCCAGCAGTTACAGGGCCAACGAAAGATTATTT.

For this clone: Gene and germline names: mouse. The DNA read from the CDR3 is TGTGCCAGCAGTCAGGACAACTATGAACAGTAC. It translates to CASSQDNYEQY. The entire CDR3 protein reads CASSQDNYEQYF. The chain combines TRBV26 with TRBJ2-7; D may be TRBD1 (5 bases). From the germline J gene comes the end of the CDR3, since the read stops 1 residue before it. Looked up from germline, CDR1 is KGHPV and CDR2 is FQNQEV (reference sequence). This CDR3 has 12 residues. The V and J ends lost 4 bases and 3 bases respectively, with 7 bases between them.

By share, this clone ranks as large. Mouse gene names apply. The CDR3 end lies 1 residue beyond the end of the read and is filled in from the germline J gene. This chain links TRBV16 with TRBJ2-7, with D tentatively TRBD1 (6 bases). This CDR3 contains 14 residues. The germline V and J ends were trimmed by 1 base and 2 bases, with 9 bases remaining between them. Looked up from germline, CDR1 is SGHSA and CDR2 is FRNQAP. The CDR3 is CASSLGPGAYEQYF. Incomplete CDR3 DNA: TGTGCAAGCAGCTTAGGGCCAGGGGCCTATGAACAGTAC.

To note about this clone: Here the gene names and germline are mouse. The read terminates 1 residue ahead of where the CDR3 ends, so the germline J gene completes it. The chain has TRBV13-2 and TRBJ1-1; D gene ambiguous. V dropped 2 bases and J dropped 10 bases, with 6 bases sitting between them. The V gene's germline CDR1 is NNHNN and CDR2 SYGAGS (reference sequence). The CDR3 is 10 amino acids. The DNA read from the CDR3 is TGTGCCAGCGGTGAGGAGGGAGTCTTC. Translating gives CASGEEGVF. The complete CDR3 sequence is CASGEEGVFF.

About this clone itself: Here the gene names and germline are mouse. The sequence runs out 1 residue before the end of the CDR3; the remainder is reconstructed from the germline J gene. The chain recombines TRBV13-3 with TRBJ2-4; D is tentatively TRBD1 or TRBD2 (5 bases each). The CDR3 has 13 amino acids. V was clipped by 2 bases and J by 5 bases, with 9 bases between them. Germline V CDR1 and CDR2: NNHDY, SYVADS. CDR3 amino acids: CASSERDGNTLYF. The sequenced CDR3 bases are TGTGCCAGCAGTGAACGGGACGGAAACACCTTGTAC.

This clone turned up a few times. These gene names are mouse names. Read coverage stops 1 residue before the CDR3 terminus; the germline J gene supplies the remainder. The V gene is TRBV29, the J gene TRBJ2-7, with D tentatively TRBD1 or TRBD2 (5 bases each). The V end was cut by 5 bases, the J end by 0 bases, with 11 bases between. The CDR3 is 14 amino acids. The germline CDR1 and CDR2 sequences are MSHET and SYDVDS. Here the CDR3 reads CASSRRGGSYEQYF. Partial CDR3 DNA: TGTGCTAGCAGTCGACGGGGCGGCTCCTATGAACAGTAC.

This clone was recorded only once. The genes and germline here are from mouse. The observed sequence ends 1 residue before the CDR3 terminus, with the missing tail filled in from the germline J gene. The chain carries TRBV13-2 and TRBJ1-6, with D hard to call. TRBJ1-6 qualifies as an ORF whose function is uncertain. Germline V gene lookup returns CDR1 NNHNN and CDR2 SYGAGS (reference sequence). The CDR3 is 14 amino acids. Trimming shortened V by 4 bases and J by 0 bases, and 5 bases separated the two germline ends. The CDR3 is CASGQASYNSPLYF. The DNA read from the CDR3 is TGTGCCAGCGGTCAGGCTTCCTATAATTCGCCCCTCTAC.

Points on this clone: Mouse names are used for the genes. The missing CDR3 end, 1 residue past where the read stops, is filled in from the germline J gene. The chain employs TRBV31 and TRBJ2-7; possibly TRBD2 for D (6 bases). Germline V gene data show CDR1 as GKSSPN and CDR2 as SITVG. The CDR3 runs to 13 residues. V lost 1 base, J lost 2 bases, and 9 bases lay in between. CDR3 DNA (partial): TGTGCCTGGAGTCCTCGGGGGGCCTATGAACAGTAC. Translated, it gives CAWSPRGAYEQY. The complete CDR3 sequence is CAWSPRGAYEQYF.

On this clone: These gene names are mouse names. With the read ending 1 residue before the CDR3 end, the germline J gene is used to fill in that end. The rearrangement joins TRBV3 to TRBJ1-3, with unresolved D. The ends were cut back, 6 bases at V and 0 bases at J, with 9 bases in the middle. This CDR3 is 14 amino acids long. The germline gives CDR1 SNHLY, CDR2 FYNGKV (reference sequence). Partial CDR3 DNA: TGTGCCAGCAGTCAAGAGTATTCTGGAAATACGCTCTAT. It codes for CASSQEYSGNTLY. The full CDR3 protein reads CASSQEYSGNTLYF.

This clone has more than one count but fewer than ten. Gene names and germline refer to mouse. The read ends 1 residue before the CDR3 terminus; that terminus is restored from the germline J gene. J is TRBJ1-2 and V is TRBV1; 7 nucleotides agree with TRBD1. CDR1 NSQYPW and CDR2 LRSPGD come from the germline V gene (reference sequence). Unmatched junction bases numbered 14, after V lost 3 bases and J lost 4 bases. CDR3 length: 17 residues. Here the CDR3 reads CTCSAPSTGRMVSDYTF. The covered CDR3 bases are TGCACCTGCAGTGCCCCCTCGACAGGGCGGATGGTCTCCGACTACACC.

As for this clone: Mouse germline and gene names are used. The read terminates 1 residue ahead of where the CDR3 ends, so the germline J gene completes it. This chain joins TRBV26 and TRBJ1-1; D remains ambiguous. Germline CDR1 is KGHPV and CDR2 is FQNQEV (reference sequence). The V gene lost 2 bases and the J gene lost 0 bases, with 4 bases spanning the gap. The CDR3 runs 13 residues. CDR3 DNA (partial): TGTGCCAGCAGTCTGATTGCAAACACAGAAGTCTTC. The encoded protein is CASSLIANTEVF. The full CDR3 sequence reads CASSLIANTEVFF.

Details on this clone: Gene names follow the mouse nomenclature. From the germline J gene comes the end of the CDR3, since the read stops 1 residue before it. The chain links TRBV26 to TRBJ1-2, with TRBD1 as a possible D gene (5 bases). Germline V gene data show CDR1 as KGHPV and CDR2 as FQNQEV (reference sequence). The CDR3 runs to 12 residues. Deletions cut 4 bases from V and 2 bases from J, with 5 bases between. CDR3 bases read: TGTGCCAGCAGTCGACAGAACTCCGACTACACC. It specifies CASSRQNSDYT. The complete CDR3 protein is CASSRQNSDYTF.

This clone was found a few times. Any gene name here is a mouse gene name. The sequenced fragment ends 1 residue before the CDR3 boundary, so the rest is inferred from the germline J gene. The chain employs TRBV26 and TRBJ2-1; either TRBD1 or TRBD2 may fit D (5 bases each). This CDR3 comprises 15 residues. Trimming stripped 2 bases from V and 3 bases from J, with 11 bases between. From germline, CDR1 is KGHPV and CDR2 FQNQEV (reference sequence). The CDR3 bases that were read are TGTGCCAGCAGTCTGGAGGGGCGGGGCTATGCTGAGCAGTTC. It yields the protein CASSLEGRGYAEQF. The whole CDR3 protein is CASSLEGRGYAEQFF.

In the case of this clone: Mouse gene names apply. Coverage ceases 1 residue before the CDR3 finishes, and the germline J gene fills in the end. The V gene is TRBV3, the J gene TRBJ2-1; TRBD2 might be the D (7 bases). The V and J ends lost 3 bases and 3 bases respectively, with 9 bases between them. Per the germline V gene, CDR1 is SNHLY and CDR2 is FYNGKV (reference sequence). This CDR3 has 14 residues. The sequenced part of the CDR3 DNA is TGTGCCAGCAGCTTGAGGGGGGGCTATGCTGAGCAGTTC. This translates into CASSLRGGYAEQF. The full CDR3 reads CASSLRGGYAEQFF. The full variable domain, completed using reference TRBV3 and TRBJ2-1, is GPKVLQIPSHQIIDMGQMVTLNCDPVSNHLYFYWYKQILGQQMEFLVNFYNGKVMEKSKLFKDQFSVERPDGSYFTLKIQPTALEDSAVYFCASSLRGGYAEQFFGPGTRLTVL.

On this clone: Germline and genes here are mouse. Read coverage stops 1 residue before the CDR3 terminus; the germline J gene supplies the remainder. J is TRBJ1-4 and V is TRBV16; unclear D gene. Trimming stripped 0 bases from V and 4 bases from J, with 3 bases between. CDR3 length: 13 amino acids. Germline CDR1 is SGHSA and CDR2 is FRNQAP. CDR3 bases read: TGTGCAAGCAGCTTAGATCGCAACGAAAGATTATTT. The encoded protein is CASSLDRNERLF. In full, the CDR3 is CASSLDRNERLFF.

Details on this clone: The gene symbols are mouse symbols. The CDR3 end lies 1 residue beyond the end of the read and is filled in from the germline J gene. The chain uses TRBV1 and TRBJ2-4, with 10 bases that match TRBD2. The CDR3 contains 15 residues. J gave up 0 bases and V 7 bases, and 4 bases lay outside the gene matches. Germline V gene sequence: CDR1 NSQYPW, CDR2 LRSPGD (reference sequence). CDR3 region: CTCMGLGHSQNTLYF. The covered CDR3 bases are TGCACCTGCATGGGACTGGGGCATAGTCAAAACACCTTGTAC.

About this clone: Gene names refer to mouse genes. The CDR3 end falls 1 residue outside the read, so it is completed with the germline J gene. This rearrangement joins TRBV13-1 to TRBJ2-3; D is ambiguous. This CDR3 is 14 amino acids long. Trimming removed 0 bases from V and 0 bases from J, with 5 bases in between. Germline CDR1 reads NSHNY; CDR2 reads SYGAGN. The CDR3 is CASSDAGSAETLYF. CDR3 DNA, as far as it was read: TGTGCCAGCAGTGATGCAGGCAGTGCAGAAACGCTGTAT.

This clone was seen a handful of times. The gene symbols are mouse symbols. Coverage ceases 1 residue before the CDR3 finishes, and the germline J gene fills in the end. The chain combines TRBV26 with TRBJ1-3; no clear D. The ends were cut back, 3 bases at V and 0 bases at J, with 6 bases in the middle. The CDR3 is 14 amino acids. Germline-derived CDR1 and CDR2 are KGHPV and FQNQEV (reference sequence). CDR3 loop: CASSLTHSGNTLYF. Incomplete CDR3 DNA: TGTGCCAGCAGTCTCACACATTCTGGAAATACGCTCTAT.

Of note for this clone: Here the gene names and germline are mouse. The CDR3 end is not reached by the read, which stops 1 residue before it; the germline J gene fills it in. The V gene is TRBV14, the J gene TRBJ2-5; 8 nucleotides line up with TRBD2. Trimming at V came to 1 base and at J to 0 bases, leaving 1 base not matched to a gene. This CDR3 is 15 amino acids long. The V gene's germline CDR1 is SGHDT and CDR2 FRDEAV. The CDR3: CASSFPGGNQDTQYF. Incomplete CDR3 DNA: TGTGCCAGCAGTTTCCCTGGGGGGAACCAAGACACCCAGTAC.

In the case of this clone: The germline and genes are mouse ones. The read halts 1 residue ahead of the CDR3 end, with the missing end drawn from the germline J gene. The V and J genes are TRBV15 and TRBJ2-5; 8 bases are a match to TRBD1. J lost 6 bases, V lost 5 bases, and 4 bases had no gene match. The CDR3 has 13 residues. Germline lookup yields CDR1 SGHND and CDR2 FRSKSL. CDR3 sequence reads: CASSAGGGDTQYF. The CDR3 DNA, read in part, is TGTGCCAGCAGTGCAGGGGGCGGGGACACCCAGTAC.

In regard to this clone: All gene names here are mouse names. The DNA ends 1 residue before the CDR3 does, and the rest of the CDR3 is filled in from the germline J gene. The chain is built from TRBV12-1 and TRBJ2-7; D possibly corresponds to TRBD1 (6 bases). Per germline, CDR1 SGHSN and CDR2 HYEKVE. This CDR3 has 13 residues. The V end lost 2 bases, the J end lost 7 bases, and 14 bases lay between the germline ends. The CDR3 DNA, read in part, is TGTGCCAGCTCTCAGGGGGTTTTTTTGGAACAGTAC. As protein: CASSQGVFLEQY. The CDR3 as a whole reads CASSQGVFLEQYF.

Comments on this clone: Gene and germline names: mouse. The sequenced fragment ends 1 residue before the CDR3 boundary, so the rest is inferred from the germline J gene. The chain employs TRBV1 and TRBJ1-6; 9 bases align to TRBD1. TRBJ1-6 is placed among ORFs of uncertain function. The CDR3 spans 15 residues. J gave up 4 bases and V 6 bases, and 4 bases lay outside the gene matches. Germline lookup yields CDR1 NSQYPW and CDR2 LRSPGD (reference sequence). Partial CDR3 DNA: TGCACCTGCAGCCCCGGGACAGGGTATAATTCGCCCCTCTAC. It codes for CTCSPGTGYNSPLY. The full CDR3 sequence reads CTCSPGTGYNSPLYF.

On this clone: The gene names here belong to mouse. The CDR3 extends 1 residue past the end of the read, so its final part is completed from the germline J gene. The chain couples TRBV26 to TRBJ2-4; the D gene is possibly TRBD2 (6 bases). Germline CDR1 KGHPV, CDR2 FQNQEV (reference sequence). This CDR3 spans 14 amino acids. V gave up 6 bases and J gave up 0 bases, with 10 bases separating them. The DNA read from the CDR3 is TGTGCCAGCAGGCGGGACTTTAGTCAAAACACCTTGTAC. Amino acid sequence: CASRRDFSQNTLY. The CDR3, in full, reads CASRRDFSQNTLYF.